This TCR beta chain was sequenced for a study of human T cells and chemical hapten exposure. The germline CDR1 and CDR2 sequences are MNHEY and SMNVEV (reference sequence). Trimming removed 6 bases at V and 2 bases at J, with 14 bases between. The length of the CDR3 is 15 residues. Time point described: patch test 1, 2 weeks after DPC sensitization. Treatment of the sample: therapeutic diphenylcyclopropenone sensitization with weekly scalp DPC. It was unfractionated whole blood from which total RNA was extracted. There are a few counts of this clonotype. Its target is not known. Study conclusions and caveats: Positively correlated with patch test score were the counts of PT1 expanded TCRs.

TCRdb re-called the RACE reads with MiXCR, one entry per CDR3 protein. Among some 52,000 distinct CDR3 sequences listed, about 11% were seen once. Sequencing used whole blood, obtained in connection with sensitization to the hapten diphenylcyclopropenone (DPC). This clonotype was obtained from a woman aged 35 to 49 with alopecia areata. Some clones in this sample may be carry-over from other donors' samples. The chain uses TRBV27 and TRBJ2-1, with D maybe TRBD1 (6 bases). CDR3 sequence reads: CASRIGQNTYNEQFF. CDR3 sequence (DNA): TGTGCCAGCAGGATCGGACAGAACACCTACAATGAGCAGTTCTTC.